In its sample, the clone carrying this T cell receptor (beta chain) was seen a few times. Its antigen is not known. V was clipped by 2 bases and J by 6 bases; unmatched bases: 8. CDR3 length equals 16 residues. The germline gives CDR1 SGHDN, CDR2 FVKESK. The data stem from a study of T cells after yellow fever vaccination. MiXCR, applied by TCRdb to the 5' RACE reads, yields one record per CDR3 protein. This table holds approximately 550,000 distinct CDR3 sequences, approximately 12% found once. Regarding the study as a whole: Reappearing after the booster were most of the clones from primary vaccination (about 96% CD4, around 88% CD8).

This TCR was sampled from a man aged 25 to 40 who received the YFV17D yellow fever vaccine. This specimen consisted of PBMCs, obtained on the day of the yellow fever booster vaccination. V usage is TRBV14 and J usage is TRBJ2-1; 9 bases are shared with TRBD2. The CDR3 DNA reads TGTGCCAGCAGCCAACAAATAGCGGGAGTTAGCAATGAGCAGTTCTTC. Translating it yields CASSQQIAGVSNEQFF.